The 32 T cell receptor beta chains given below trace back to one sample, sequenced in a study of tumor-infiltrating lymphocytes in primary liver carcinoma. The roughly 19-33 mg bulk tissue piece was not sorted before simultaneous RNA and DNA extraction. Total RNA (around 500 ng) served as template for TCR beta cDNA synthesis primed by a constant-region primer. ARM-PCR, slightly modified, supplied the TCR beta libraries through three nested multiplex PCR rounds. The study ran its first two PCR rounds for roughly 10 cycles each, using TRBV1-TRBV30 forward primers and a C-beta reverse primer. TCRdb reprocessed the multiplex PCR reads with MiXCR, giving one entry per CDR3 protein. The sample records approximately 100,000 distinct CDR3 sequences, about 62% being singletons. Sequencing was performed on liver tumor tissue from sampling region 2. Subset in this sample: tumor region T2, inferior pole. All receptors derive from a woman between 55 and 75 years old with primary liver carcinoma and hepatitis B virus infection.

The chain joins TRBV10-3 to TRBJ1-5; 7 bases map to TRBD1. The V segment lost 6 bases and the J segment 9 bases; nucleotides outside the gene matches: 5. The length of the CDR3 is 12 residues. Germline V gene data show CDR1 as ENHRY and CDR2 as SYGVKD. The CDR3 is CAISTGEGPQHF. DNA for the CDR3: TGTGCCATCAGCACAGGGGAAGGGCCCCAGCATTTT.

Only one count was recorded for this clonotype. One end of the junction varies from germline; a read error may be responsible. The chain uses TRBV7-9 and TRBJ1-2, with 8 bases identical to TRBD1. CDR3 size: 12 residues. The germline V gene encodes CDR1 SEHNR and CDR2 FQNEAQ (reference sequence). The CDR3: CANSLDRDGYTF. The CDR3 DNA is TGTGCCAACAGCTTGGACAGGGATGGCTACACCTTC.

Regarding this clonotype: A read error may produce the germline difference seen at one junction end. The chain has TRBV11-1 and TRBJ2-6, with TRBD2 matching over 8 bases. Germline-derived CDR1 and CDR2 are SGHAT and FQDESV (reference sequence). This CDR3 is built from 17 residues. The CDR3, as DNA: TGTGCCAGCAGTCCGGGACTAGGTGACCCTGGGGCCAACGCCCTGACTTTC. It codes for CASSPGLGDPGANALTF.

Note on this clonotype: A much larger clone differs from this one at a single base, so this may be a read error. No conserved phenylalanine or tryptophan is present at the end of the CDR3, so a read error is the likely explanation. The gene calls are TRBV20-1 and TRBJ2-7; perhaps TRBD1 as D (5 bases). Germline values: CDR1 DFQATT, CDR2 SNEGSKA (reference sequence). With 4 bases removed from V and 0 bases from J, the gap between germline ends came to 16 bases. This CDR3 comprises 15 residues. Here the CDR3 DNA reads TGCAGTGCTACCGATCCTGTACAGGACTCCTACGAGCAGTACTTA. Translating gives CSATDPVQDSYEQYL.

The table lists this clonotype with many counts. The V and J genes are TRBV7-9 and TRBJ2-2; D remains unclear. The CDR3 contains 13 residues. Trimming removed 8 bases from V and 3 bases from J, with 10 bases in between. Germline CDR1 reads SEHNR; CDR2 reads FQNEAQ (reference sequence). The CDR3 nucleotides are TGTGCCAGCGCCACTCGAGACACCGGGGAGCTGTTTTTT. Its translation is CASATRDTGELFF.

The genes are TRBV7-9 and TRBJ1-2, with 7 bases fitting TRBD1. The CDR3 covers 16 residues. Germline V lookup: CDR1 SEHNR, CDR2 FQNEAQ (reference sequence). V lost 4 bases to trimming and J lost 7 bases; unmatched junction nucleotides: 15. The CDR3 DNA reads as TGTGCCAGCAGCTCCACAAACGGACAGGCCGCAAGTGGCTACACCTTC. Its translation is CASSSTNGQAASGYTF.

Comment on this clonotype: Because it lacks the conserved phenylalanine or tryptophan at the end, this CDR3 is likely a read error. The chain has TRBV11-2 and TRBJ2-2; D remains ambiguous. V lost 5 bases to trimming and J lost 5 bases, with 15 bases between them. CDR1 is SGHAT and CDR2 is FQNNGV in the germline V gene. The CDR3 runs to 15 residues. CDR3 loop: CASSPPQRPTGELFL. The CDR3 DNA is TGTGCCAGCAGCCCTCCGCAAAGACCGACCGGGGAGCTGTTTCTC.

This clonotype was detected many times. The V call is TRBV14, the J call TRBJ2-1; 11 nucleotides line up with TRBD2. Germline V gene lookup returns CDR1 SGHDN and CDR2 FVKESK. The CDR3 has 16 amino acids. V lost 6 bases and J lost 4; bases outside the gene matches: 8. This CDR3 reads CASSPRLAGLYNEQFF. The CDR3 DNA reads TGTGCCAGCAGTCCTAGACTAGCGGGGTTATACAATGAGCAGTTCTTC.

Concerning this clonotype itself: Mismatch with germline at one junction end may stem from a read error. The J gene is TRBJ2-5, the V gene TRBV29-1; no clear D. Germline lookup yields CDR1 SQVTM and CDR2 ANQGSEA. This CDR3 is built from 14 residues. The CDR3 reads CSAYSSVLQETQYF. As DNA, the CDR3 is TGCAGCGCCTACTCTTCGGTGTTACAAGAGACTCAGTACTTC.

In DNA form, the CDR3 reads TGTGCCAACAGTTGCGTCAGCTCCTACGAGCAGTACTTC. Protein sequence: CANSCVSSYEQYF. The rearrangement uses TRBV11-2 and TRBJ2-7, with D unresolved. CDR3 length equals 13 residues. V lost 10 bases to trimming and J lost 0 bases, with 13 bases between them. Germline V gene data show CDR1 as SGHAT and CDR2 as FQNNGV.

Remarks on this clonotype: One end of the junction fails to match germline, which may point to a read error. The CDR3, as DNA: TGTGCCAACAGCCAATCATTGGCCTCTACGCAGGATTTT. This gives the protein CANSQSLASTQDF. The rearrangement uses TRBV14 and TRBJ2-3; no clear D. Germline assignment: CDR1 SGHDN and CDR2 FVKESK. The CDR3 spans 13 residues.

The chain uses TRBV6-2 or TRBV6-3 and TRBJ2-5; 11 bases line up with TRBD2. Germline V CDR1 and CDR2: MNHEY, SVGEGT. V shed 7 bases and J 3 bases; nucleotides not matched to a gene: 10. This CDR3 contains 16 residues. The CDR3 spells CASKGQPGLAEETQYF. DNA for the CDR3: TGTGCCAGCAAGGGACAGCCGGGACTAGCGGAAGAGACCCAGTACTTC.

Remarks on this clonotype: The junction departs from germline at one end; a sequencing error may be responsible. This chain links TRBV6-5 with TRBJ2-3; weak D call: TRBD1 (5 bases). This CDR3 has 15 amino acids. CDR1 and CDR2 from the germline V gene are MNHEY and SVGAGI. The CDR3 DNA reads TGTGTCAGCAGTCTGACTGGCGCAGGGCCAGATACGCAGTATTTT. Amino acid sequence: CVSSLTGAGPDTQYF.

Points on this clonotype: The junction does not match germline at one end; this may be a read error. The chain is built from TRBV11-2 and TRBJ1-2; perhaps TRBD1 as D (6 bases). From germline, CDR1 is SGHAT and CDR2 FQNNGV. The CDR3 spans 15 residues. In nucleotides, the CDR3 is TGTGCCAGCAGCTTAGACCCAGGGGCCAACTGTAGCTACGCCTTC. It specifies CASSLDPGANCSYAF.

For this clonotype: This may come from a read error, since a much larger clone is one base off. The CDR3 DNA is TGTGTCAGCAGTGACAGGTGGGAGCAGCCCCAGCATTTT. This sequence encodes CVSSDRWEQPQHF. The chain joins TRBV12-3 or TRBV12-4 to TRBJ1-5; D possibly corresponds to TRBD1 (6 bases). This CDR3 contains 13 residues.

As to this clonotype: Germline is not matched at one junction end, which may reflect a read error. The genes are TRBV29-1 and TRBJ2-7, with 7 nucleotides matching TRBD1. Per germline, CDR1 SQVTM and CDR2 ANQGSEA. The length of the CDR3 is 13 residues. CDR3 loop: CSRRQGNSYEQYF. CDR3 bases: TGCAGCAGACGACAGGGTAACTCCTACGAACAGTACTTC.

This clonotype occurred many times. The chain recombines TRBV29-1 with TRBJ2-4; 8 bases map to TRBD1. V lost 2 bases and J lost 1; bases outside the gene matches: 7. CDR3 length: 16 residues. Per the germline V gene, CDR1 is SQVTM and CDR2 is ANQGSEA. The CDR3 DNA reads TGCAGCGTTGAATCAGGGGGCAGTAGGGCCAAAAACATTCAGTACTTC. This translates into CSVESGGSRAKNIQYF.

On this clonotype: At one end, the junction sequence differs from germline, possibly due to a read error. The V gene is TRBV12-3 or TRBV12-4, the J gene TRBJ2-7; possibly TRBD2 for D (7 bases). This CDR3 spans 13 amino acids. The CDR3 DNA is TGTGGCAGCAGTTCGTCAGGGGACGGGGGGCACTACTTC. Amino acids: CGSSSSGDGGHYF.

This clonotype was detected once. This is likely a read error, given that the CDR3 carries no conserved phenylalanine or tryptophan at its end. This chain links TRBV4-2 with TRBJ2-7; D might be TRBD1 (5 bases). V lost 3 bases and J 0 bases, leaving 15 bases between the germline ends. The germline V gene has CDR1 LGHNA and CDR2 YNFKEQ. This CDR3 is built from 16 residues. The CDR3 sequence: CASSHPRTSSSYEQYL. CDR3 nucleotide sequence: TGTGCCAGCAGCCATCCCAGGACATCTAGCTCCTACGAGCAGTACCTC.

Comments on this clonotype: A much larger clone lies one base from this, so it may be a read error. This chain joins TRBV12-3 or TRBV12-4 and TRBJ2-6; TRBD1 matches at 11 bases. This CDR3 spans 17 amino acids. The CDR3 coding sequence is TGTGCCAGCAGCCCGGGACAGGGGGTTTCTGGGACCAACGTCCTGACTTTC. Its translation is CASSPGQGVSGTNVLTF.

This clonotype showed up many times. The rearrangement uses TRBV4-2 and TRBJ1-5, with D tentatively TRBD1 (5 bases). Trimming took off 0 bases at V and 3 bases at J, with 9 bases between the two ends. The CDR3 length is 15 residues. The germline V gene encodes CDR1 LGHNA and CDR2 YNFKEQ. The CDR3 coding sequence is TGTGCCAGCAGCCAAGATATGGACAACAATCAGCCCCAGCATTTT. Protein product: CASSQDMDNNQPQHF.

This clonotype appeared a few times. The chain carries TRBV7-9 and TRBJ2-7; D is possibly TRBD1 (6 bases). This CDR3 spans 15 amino acids. Trimming took 2 bases from V and 8 from J, leaving 19 bases between them. Germline V gene sequence: CDR1 SEHNR, CDR2 FQNEAQ (reference sequence). The CDR3 nucleotides read TGTGCCAGCAGCTTAACGGCGGCAGGGACATACAAGCAGTACTTC. Its protein is CASSLTAAGTYKQYF.

As for this clonotype: This may stem from a read error, because a much larger clone lies one nucleotide away. This CDR3 is CASSRADQPQHF. DNA for the CDR3: TGTGCCAGCAGTCGGGCAGATCAGCCCCAGCATTTT. The chain is built from TRBV12-3 or TRBV12-4 and TRBJ1-5, with D unresolved. This CDR3 has 12 amino acids. Trimming took off 5 bases at V and 5 bases at J, with 7 bases between the two ends.

This clonotype was picked up a small number of times. The V gene is TRBV28, the J gene TRBJ2-1; the match to TRBD2 covers 7 bases. The CDR3 is 13 amino acids. Germline-derived CDR1 and CDR2 are MDHEN and SYDVKM. V lost 5 bases and J lost 9; bases outside the gene matches: 7. The CDR3 loop is CASSPRTSVEQFF. CDR3 nucleotide sequence: TGTGCCAGCAGTCCCCGGACTAGTGTTGAGCAGTTCTTC.

This clonotype was observed many times. This chain connects TRBV6-1 to TRBJ1-2; D is unclear. This CDR3 comprises 14 residues. Germline V gene data show CDR1 as MNHNS and CDR2 as SASEGT. Trimming pared 2 bases from V and 3 bases from J, leaving 10 bases between. This CDR3 is CASSESFSDYGYTF. As DNA, the CDR3 is TGTGCCAGCAGTGAATCCTTCTCAGACTATGGCTACACCTTC.

For this clonotype: A read error is likely, as this CDR3 ends without the conserved phenylalanine or tryptophan. The DNA is left out, because the CDR3 cannot be placed on it with certainty; the CDR3 is given as TCRdb lists it. The V gene is TRBV6-1, the J gene TRBJ1-2. The CDR3 sequence runs 15 residues, both termini included. Per germline, CDR1 MNHNS and CDR2 SASEGT. The CDR3 reads CASSETIAPSYGNTL.

The V call is TRBV7-2, the J call TRBJ1-5; D ambiguous. V was trimmed by 5 bases and J by 5 bases, leaving 10 bases between them. This CDR3 spans 13 amino acids. From germline, CDR1 is SGHTA and CDR2 FQGNSA. The CDR3 nucleotides are TGTGCCAGCAGCGGGATGTGGGATCAGCCCCAGCATTTT. Translated: CASSGMWDQPQHF.

This clonotype was recorded at least ten times. The chain has TRBV6-5 and TRBJ1-1; D perhaps matches TRBD1 (6 bases). The V end was cut by 0 bases, the J end by 4 bases, with 9 bases between. Germline-derived CDR1 and CDR2 are MNHEY and SVGAGI. This CDR3 comprises 14 residues. CDR3 in amino acids: CASSYSRGGTEAFF. The CDR3 DNA reads as TGTGCCAGCAGTTACTCGAGAGGGGGCACTGAAGCTTTCTTT.

A remark on this clonotype: The germline gene is not matched at one end of the junction; a read error may be the cause. V usage is TRBV11-2 and J usage is TRBJ1-5; D call uncertain. This CDR3 region has 13 residues. CDR1 is SGHAT and CDR2 is FQNNGV in the germline V gene. CDR3 sequence (DNA): TGTGCCAGCAGCGTGACCGTAAATCTGCCCCAGCATTTT. Encoded protein: CASSVTVNLPQHF.

The chain recombines TRBV7-9 with TRBJ2-3; a possible D gene is TRBD2 (6 bases). This CDR3 contains 17 residues. Looked up from germline, CDR1 is SEHNR and CDR2 is FQNEAQ (reference sequence). The V and J ends lost 2 bases and 3 bases respectively, with 18 bases between them. The CDR3 loop reads CASSLSGLGTSTDTQYF. CDR3 DNA: TGTGCCAGCAGCTTAAGTGGGCTCGGGACTTCAACAGATACGCAGTATTTT. The full variable domain, completed using reference TRBV7-9 and TRBJ2-3, is DTGVSQNPRHKITKRGQNVTFRCDPISEHNRLYWYRQTLGQGPEFLTYFQNEAQLEKSRLLSDRFSAERPKGSFSTLEIQRTEQGDSAMYLCASSLSGLGTSTDTQYFGPGTRLTVL.

Details on this clonotype: One base away lies a much larger clone, so this may be a sequencing read error. The CDR3 sequence is CASSHVQGRPYEQYF. The CDR3 DNA reads as TGTGCCAGCAGTCACGTCCAGGGGAGGCCCTACGAGCAGTACTTC. The chain is built from TRBV6-6 and TRBJ2-7; D is possibly TRBD1 or TRBD2 (6 bases each). The CDR3 is made up of 15 amino acids. The V gene's germline CDR1 is MNHNY and CDR2 SVGAGI (reference sequence). The germline V and J ends were trimmed by 5 bases and 2 bases, with 16 bases remaining between them.

With regard to this clonotype: The germline gene is not matched at one end of the junction; a read error may be the cause. The chain couples TRBV11-2 to TRBJ1-1, with a tentative D call TRBD1 (6 bases). The CDR3 extends over 15 amino acids. CDR1 and CDR2 (germline): SGHAT, FQNNGV. This chain's CDR3 is CVSSSPGRGVTEAFF. The CDR3 DNA reads as TGTGTCAGCAGCTCACCTGGGAGGGGGGTGACTGAAGCTTTCTTT.